Shown below are 19 T cell receptor beta chains from a single sample sequenced in a study of cytomegalovirus exposure and HLA in healthy donors. Amplification used 60 Vbeta primers and 13 Jbeta primers. Produced via immunoSEQ multiplex PCR; TCRdb's table is partial and in-frame only. This sample's clone table lists roughly 27,000 clones. Specimen: PBMCs. Receptors were obtained from a man aged 25 to 45 in good health and CMV-seronegative.

The chain couples TRBV11-3 to TRBJ2-1; 8 bases match TRBD1. The germline V gene has CDR1 SGHNT and CDR2 YENEEA. The J segment lost 0 bases and the V segment lost 5 bases, leaving 3 bases of the junction unmatched. This CDR3 region has 15 residues. The CDR3 here is CASSRDRGSYNEQFF. The CDR3 DNA sequence: TGTGCCAGCAGCCGAGACAGGGGCTCCTACAATGAGCAGTTCTTC. Combining the CDR3 with reference TRBV11-3 and TRBJ2-1 gives the whole variable domain EAGVVQSPRYKIIEKKQPVAFWCNPISGHNTLYWYLQNLGQGPELLIRYENEEAVDDSQLPKDRFSAERLKGVDSTLKIQPAELGDSAVYLCASSRDRGSYNEQFFGPGTRLTVL.

This chain uses TRBV11-2 with TRBJ2-1; 9 positions agree with TRBD1. This CDR3 is 16 amino acids long. V was pared by 5 bases and J by 8 bases, with 13 bases of the junction left unmatched. Germline lookup yields CDR1 SGHAT and CDR2 FQNNGV. The CDR3 reads CASSITGTGRAHEQFF. The DNA of the CDR3 is TGTGCCAGCAGCATAACCGGGACAGGGAGGGCCCATGAGCAGTTCTTC.

V is TRBV4-1 and J is TRBJ2-7; TRBD1 agrees at 8 bases. The CDR3 spans 17 residues. The ends lost 0 bases at V and 3 bases at J; junction bases unmatched: 10. Germline CDR1 and CDR2: MGHRA and YSYEKL. CDR3 sequence: CASSQEPMRQGFYEQYF. CDR3 DNA sequence: TGCGCCAGCAGCCAAGAGCCGATGAGACAGGGGTTCTACGAGCAGTACTTC.

V usage is TRBV7-8 and J usage is TRBJ1-5; 11 bases agree with TRBD1. The CDR3 loop spans 16 amino acids. Germline V gene data show CDR1 as SGHVS and CDR2 as FQNEAQ. The V gene end was trimmed by 5 bases and the J gene end by 6 bases; junction bases not matched to a gene: 9. CDR3 DNA sequence: TGTGCCAGCAGCCTAACCTGGACAGGGGGCTTTCAGCCCCAGCATTTT. Translated: CASSLTWTGGFQPQHF.

The gene calls are TRBV4-3 and TRBJ1-3, with D unclear. CDR3 size: 15 residues. V lost 4 bases to trimming and J lost 2 bases, with 12 bases between them. CDR1 LGHNA and CDR2 YSLEER come from the germline V gene. CDR3 residues: CASSLGTYTGNTIYF. Here the CDR3 DNA reads TGCGCCAGCAGCCTGGGCACCTATACTGGAAACACCATATATTTT.

The chain links TRBV5-4 to TRBJ2-5, with 12 bases matching TRBD2. The V and J ends lost 4 bases and 2 bases, in that order; junction bases with no gene match: 0. This CDR3 has 14 residues. Germline loops: CDR1 SGHNT, CDR2 YYREEE (reference sequence). CDR3 loop: CASSLAGGQETQYF. CDR3 in DNA: TGTGCCAGCAGCCTAGCGGGGGGGCAAGAGACCCAGTACTTC.

The chain is built from TRBV19 and TRBJ1-6; D perhaps matches TRBD1 (5 bases). This CDR3 spans 14 amino acids. Trimming removed 2 bases at V and 7 bases at J, with 9 bases between. Germline V gene sequence: CDR1 LNHDA, CDR2 SQIVND (reference sequence). The CDR3 DNA is TGTGCCAGTAGTATAACAGGTGAAAATTCACCCCTCCACTTT. Translation: CASSITGENSPLHF.

This clone shows up as medium-sized (0.01 to 0.1%) by frequency. The genes are TRBV6-6 and TRBJ1-3; 7 bases map to TRBD1. The ends lost 6 bases at V and 2 bases at J; junction bases unmatched: 10. The CDR3 contains 16 residues. CDR1 and CDR2 (germline): MNHNY, SVGAGI (reference sequence). The chain's CDR3 is CASSQDRPRTGNTIYF. For the CDR3, the DNA is TGTGCCAGCAGCCAGGACAGGCCGCGTACTGGAAACACCATATATTTT.

V gene TRBV5-5 combines with J gene TRBJ2-5; TRBD1 aligns across 8 bases. Germline CDR1 is SGHKS and CDR2 is YYEKEE (reference sequence). Losses at the gene ends were 4 bases for V and 2 bases for J; bases not matched to a gene: 10. The CDR3 covers 16 residues. The CDR3 here is CASSPDRVWEQETQYF. CDR3 coding DNA: TGTGCCAGCAGCCCGGACAGGGTCTGGGAGCAAGAGACCCAGTACTTC. The variable domain in full, completed from reference TRBV5-5 and TRBJ2-5, reads DAGVTQSPTHLIKTRGQQVTLRCSPISGHKSVSWYQQVLGQGPQFIFQYYEKEERGRGNFPDRFSARQFPNYSSELNVNALLLGDSALYLCASSPDRVWEQETQYFGPGTRLLVL.

The rearrangement links TRBV12-5 to TRBJ2-7; TRBD1 agrees at 8 bases. Per germline, CDR1 LGHNT and CDR2 FRNRAP. J was trimmed by 5 bases and V by 1 base; bases with no gene match: 1. The CDR3 sequence is 13 residues long. Here the CDR3 reads CASGLDRGDEQYF. The CDR3 nucleotides are TGTGCTAGTGGTTTGGACAGGGGGGACGAGCAGTACTTC. The entire variable domain, with the rest obtained from reference TRBV12-5 and TRBJ2-7, is as follows: DARVTQTPRHKVTEMGQEVTMRCQPILGHNTVFWYRQTMMQGLELLAYFRNRAPLDDSGMPKDRFSAEMPDATLATLKIQPSEPRDSAVYFCASGLDRGDEQYFGPGTRLTVT.

This chain connects TRBV5-1 to TRBJ2-3; D remains unclear. The CDR3 covers 14 residues. V lost 1 base and J lost 2, with 8 bases in between. The germline V gene has CDR1 SGHRS and CDR2 YFSETQ. The CDR3 nucleotides read TGCGCCAGCAGCTTGTACGAGTCCACAGATACGCAGTATTTT. Translated, it gives CASSLYESTDTQYF.

The DNA for the CDR3 is TGTGCCAGCAGCTTAGATCCGAGGGACAATGAGCAGTTCTTC. Protein: CASSLDPRDNEQFF. V gene TRBV11-3 combines with J gene TRBJ2-1, with D perhaps matching TRBD2 (5 bases). The length of the CDR3 is 14 residues. Trimming removed 0 bases from V and 5 bases from J, with 8 bases in between. The germline V gene has CDR1 SGHNT and CDR2 YENEEA.

The J gene is TRBJ2-5, the V gene TRBV6-1; TRBD2 matches at 10 bases. This CDR3 has 15 residues. In germline, CDR1 is MNHNS, CDR2 SASEGT. After removal of 7 bases from V and 9 bases from J, the junction contained 14 bases not matched to a gene. The CDR3 protein is CASIIAGGELGAQYF. DNA of the CDR3: TGTGCCAGCATTATAGCGGGGGGAGAATTAGGGGCCCAGTACTTC.

The V and J genes are TRBV11-3 and TRBJ1-1; TRBD1 matches at 10 bases. Germline values: CDR1 SGHNT, CDR2 YENEEA. The CDR3 spans 15 residues. Germline trimming cut 3 bases from V and 3 bases from J; bases unmatched to any gene: 4. For the CDR3, the DNA is TGTGCCAGCAGCTTGACAGGGGGCACGGACACTGAAGCTTTCTTT. This sequence encodes CASSLTGGTDTEAFF.

This sequence joins TRBV27 and TRBJ1-1; 7 nucleotides line up with TRBD1. The CDR3 loop spans 13 amino acids. The germline V gene has CDR1 MNHEY and CDR2 SMNVEV (reference sequence). With V trimmed by 6 bases and J by 5 bases, 6 bases remained unmatched. The DNA of the CDR3 is TGTGCCAGCAGCTTAGGGGGCCTGACTGAAGCTTTCTTT. Its protein is CASSLGGLTEAFF.

The chain has TRBV7-3 and TRBJ1-6; 8 nucleotides line up with TRBD1. The trim removed 2 bases at V and 10 bases at J, leaving 7 bases unmatched. The CDR3 spans 15 residues. CDR1 SGHTA and CDR2 FQGTGA come from the germline V gene. The DNA for the CDR3 is TGTGCCAGCAGCTTAGTCGGAGACAGGGGATCACCCCTCCACTTT. Amino acids: CASSLVGDRGSPLHF.

The chain is built from TRBV5-4 and TRBJ2-7; possibly TRBD1 for D (6 bases). Germline loops: CDR1 SGHNT, CDR2 YYREEE (reference sequence). The V gene lost 0 bases and the J gene lost 6 bases, with 7 bases spanning the gap. This CDR3 is 12 amino acids long. In nucleotides, the CDR3 is TGTGCCAGCAGCTTGGGAGGGGGCGAGCAGTACTTC. This encodes CASSLGGGEQYF.

The chain employs TRBV4-3 and TRBJ1-2; D is undetermined. The germline V and J ends were trimmed by 0 bases and 3 bases, with 14 bases remaining between them. Germline CDR1 LGHNA, CDR2 YSLEER. The CDR3 totals 16 residues. The CDR3 DNA sequence: TGCGCCAGCAGCCAAGACCGATCAGGTCCTTACTATGGCTACACCTTC. This gives the protein CASSQDRSGPYYGYTF.

On this clone itself: Germline is not matched at one junction end, which may reflect a read error. V gene TRBV30 combines with J gene TRBJ1-2; maybe TRBD1 (6 bases). Germline V gene lookup returns CDR1 GTSNPN and CDR2 SVGIG (reference sequence). The CDR3 runs 14 residues. The CDR3 reads CAWITGLGPAKLDF. The CDR3 nucleotides read TGTGCCTGGATTACAGGGTTAGGCCCCGCAAAGCTGGATTTT.